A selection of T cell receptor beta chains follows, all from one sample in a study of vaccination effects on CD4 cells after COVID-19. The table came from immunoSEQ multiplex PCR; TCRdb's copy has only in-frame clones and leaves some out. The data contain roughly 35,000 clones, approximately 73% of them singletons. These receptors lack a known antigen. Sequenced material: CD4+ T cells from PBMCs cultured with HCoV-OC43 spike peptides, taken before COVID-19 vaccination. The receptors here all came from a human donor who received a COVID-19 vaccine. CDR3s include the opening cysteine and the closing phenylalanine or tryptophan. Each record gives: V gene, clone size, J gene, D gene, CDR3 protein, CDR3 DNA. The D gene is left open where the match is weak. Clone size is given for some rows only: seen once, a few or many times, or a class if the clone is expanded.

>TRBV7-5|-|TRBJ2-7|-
CARSPGTGDYEQYF
TGTGCCAGAAGCCCCGGGACAGGTGACTACGAGCAGTACTTC
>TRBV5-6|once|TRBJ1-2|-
CASSLGDGYGYTF
TGTGCCAGCAGCTTGGGGGATGGGTATGGCTACACCTTC
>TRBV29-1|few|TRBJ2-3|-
CSVARLSTDTQYF
TGCAGCGTTGCCCGACTTAGCACAGATACGCAGTATTTT
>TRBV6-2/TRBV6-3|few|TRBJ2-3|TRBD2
CASSYRGRRADTQYF
TGTGCCAGCAGTTACCGCGGGAGGCGTGCAGATACGCAGTATTTT
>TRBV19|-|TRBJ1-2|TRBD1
CASSADRGNYGYTF
TGTGCCAGTAGTGCGGACAGGGGGAACTATGGCTACACCTTC
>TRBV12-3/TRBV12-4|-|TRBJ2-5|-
CASSFQGRETQYF
TGTGCCAGCAGTTTTCAGGGGAGAGAGACCCAGTACTTC
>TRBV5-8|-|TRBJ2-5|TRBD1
CASSKPWGQQETQYF
TGTGCCAGCAGCAAACCCTGGGGACAGCAAGAGACCCAGTACTTC
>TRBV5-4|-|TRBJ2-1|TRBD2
CASGGRGGATYNEQFF
TGTGCCAGCGGCGGGAGGGGCGGGGCCACCTACAATGAGCAGTTCTTC
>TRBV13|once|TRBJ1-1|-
CASSLSLGATNTEAFF
TGTGCCAGCAGCTTATCTTTGGGGGCGACGAACACTGAAGCTTTCTTT
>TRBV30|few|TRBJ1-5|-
CAWSVLGDQPQHF
TGTGCCTGGAGTGTACTGGGGGATCAGCCCCAGCATTTT
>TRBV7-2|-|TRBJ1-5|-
CASSLEWGAGGNQPQHF
TGTGCCAGCAGCTTAGAGTGGGGAGCGGGCGGGAATCAGCCCCAGCATTTT
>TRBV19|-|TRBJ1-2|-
CASSVLQGSYGYTF
TGTGCCAGTAGTGTACTACAGGGCTCCTATGGCTACACCTTC
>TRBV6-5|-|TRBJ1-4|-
CASSYSGKRNEKLFF
TGTGCCAGCAGTTACTCGGGGAAAAGGAATGAAAAACTGTTTTTT
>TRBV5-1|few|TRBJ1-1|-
CASSLEWTVGTEAFF
TGCGCCAGCAGCTTGGAGTGGACAGTGGGAACTGAAGCTTTCTTT
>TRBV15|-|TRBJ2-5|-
CATSRDAGTQYF
TGTGCCACCAGCAGAGATGCGGGGACCCAGTACTTC
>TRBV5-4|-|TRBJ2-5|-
CASSPSGLRGETQYF
TGTGCCAGCAGCCCGTCCGGACTGCGGGGAGAGACCCAGTACTTC
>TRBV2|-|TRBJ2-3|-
CASSRGGQGTDTQYF
TGTGCCAGCAGCCGGGGGGGACAGGGCACAGATACGCAGTATTTT
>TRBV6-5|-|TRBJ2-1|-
CASSSTARFVNEQFF
TGTGCCAGCAGTTCCACGGCGCGATTTGTCAATGAGCAGTTCTTC
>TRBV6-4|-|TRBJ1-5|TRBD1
CASSEAGGAQPQHF
TGTGCCAGCAGTGAGGCAGGGGGCGCCCAGCCCCAGCATTTT
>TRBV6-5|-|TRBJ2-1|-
CASSPQGDEQFF
TGTGCCAGCAGCCCCCAGGGAGATGAGCAGTTCTTC
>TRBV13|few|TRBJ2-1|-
CASSLAGTYLYNEQFF
TGTGCCAGCAGCTTAGCGGGAACGTACCTCTACAATGAGCAGTTCTTC